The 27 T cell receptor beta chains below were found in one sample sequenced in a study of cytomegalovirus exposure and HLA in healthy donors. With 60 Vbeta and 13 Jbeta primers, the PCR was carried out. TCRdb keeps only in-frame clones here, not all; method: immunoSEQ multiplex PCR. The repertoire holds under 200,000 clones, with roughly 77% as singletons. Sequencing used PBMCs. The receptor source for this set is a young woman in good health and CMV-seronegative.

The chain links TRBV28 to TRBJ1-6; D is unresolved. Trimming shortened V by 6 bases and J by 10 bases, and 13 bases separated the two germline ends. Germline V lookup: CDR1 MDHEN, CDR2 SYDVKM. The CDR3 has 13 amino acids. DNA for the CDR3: TGTGCCAGCAGCCTCGATAGGCGGTCACCCCTCCACTTT. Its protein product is CASSLDRRSPLHF.

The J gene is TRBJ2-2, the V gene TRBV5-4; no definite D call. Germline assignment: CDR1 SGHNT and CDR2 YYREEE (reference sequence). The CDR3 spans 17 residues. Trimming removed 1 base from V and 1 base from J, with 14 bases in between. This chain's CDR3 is CASSLSARSGNTGELFF. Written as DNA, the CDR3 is TGTGCCAGCAGCTTGTCCGCCCGATCAGGGAACACCGGGGAGCTGTTTTTT.

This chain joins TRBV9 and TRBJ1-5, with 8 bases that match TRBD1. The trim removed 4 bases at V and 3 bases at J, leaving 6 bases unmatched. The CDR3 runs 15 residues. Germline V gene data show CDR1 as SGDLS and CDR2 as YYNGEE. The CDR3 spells CASSFGTGPNQPQHF. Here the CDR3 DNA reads TGTGCCAGCAGCTTCGGGACAGGTCCCAATCAGCCCCAGCATTTT. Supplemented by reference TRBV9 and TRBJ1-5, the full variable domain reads DSGVTQTPKHLITATGQRVTLRCSPRSGDLSVYWYQQSLDQGLQFLIQYYNGEERAKGNILERFSAQQFPDLHSELNLSSLELGDSALYFCASSFGTGPNQPQHFGDGTRLSIL.

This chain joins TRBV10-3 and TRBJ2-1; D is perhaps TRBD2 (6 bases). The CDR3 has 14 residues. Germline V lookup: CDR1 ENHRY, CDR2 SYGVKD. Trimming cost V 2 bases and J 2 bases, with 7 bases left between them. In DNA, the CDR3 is TGTGCCATCAGTGAGCGGGAGCCCTACAATGAGCAGTTCTTC. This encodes CAISEREPYNEQFF.

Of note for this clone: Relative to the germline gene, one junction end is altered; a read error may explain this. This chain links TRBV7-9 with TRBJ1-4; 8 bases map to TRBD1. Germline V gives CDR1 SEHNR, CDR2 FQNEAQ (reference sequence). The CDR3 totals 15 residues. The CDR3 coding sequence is TGTTCCAGCAGCTTAGCGCGGGACAGGACAGAAAAACTGTTTTTT. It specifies CSSSLARDRTEKLFF.

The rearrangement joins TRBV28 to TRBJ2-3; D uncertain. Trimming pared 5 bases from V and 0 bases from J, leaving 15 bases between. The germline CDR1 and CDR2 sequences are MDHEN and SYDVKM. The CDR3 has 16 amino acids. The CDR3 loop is CASSHDGYSSTDTQYF. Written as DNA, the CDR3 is TGTGCCAGCAGTCACGACGGGTACTCTAGCACAGATACGCAGTATTTT.

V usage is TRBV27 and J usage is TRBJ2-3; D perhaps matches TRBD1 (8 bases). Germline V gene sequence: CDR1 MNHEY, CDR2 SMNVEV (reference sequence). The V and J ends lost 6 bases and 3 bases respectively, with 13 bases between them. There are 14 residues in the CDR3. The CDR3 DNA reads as TGTGCCAGCAGGAACAGGGGGGGAACAGATACGCAGTATTTT. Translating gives CASRNRGGTDTQYF.

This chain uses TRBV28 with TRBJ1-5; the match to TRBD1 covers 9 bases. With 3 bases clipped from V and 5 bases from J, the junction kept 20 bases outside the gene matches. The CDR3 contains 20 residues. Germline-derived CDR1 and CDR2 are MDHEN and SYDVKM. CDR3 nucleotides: TGTGCCAGCAGTTTCCTAAGCCTCCGACAGGGGGGAGTCAGGCATCAGCCCCAGCATTTT. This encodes CASSFLSLRQGGVRHQPQHF.

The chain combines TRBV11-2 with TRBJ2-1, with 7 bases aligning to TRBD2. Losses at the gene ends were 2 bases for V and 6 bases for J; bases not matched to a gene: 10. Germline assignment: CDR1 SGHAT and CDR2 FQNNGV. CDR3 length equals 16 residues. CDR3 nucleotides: TGTGCCAGCAGCTTATTACGAGGGAGGACTAGCAATGAGCAGTTCTTC. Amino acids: CASSLLRGRTSNEQFF.

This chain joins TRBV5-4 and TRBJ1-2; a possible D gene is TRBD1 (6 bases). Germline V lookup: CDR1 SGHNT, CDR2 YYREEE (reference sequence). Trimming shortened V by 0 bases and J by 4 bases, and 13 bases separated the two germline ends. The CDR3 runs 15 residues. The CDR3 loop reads CASSLVGALGYGYTF. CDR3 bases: TGTGCCAGCAGCTTGGTGGGGGCGCTGGGCTATGGCTACACCTTC.

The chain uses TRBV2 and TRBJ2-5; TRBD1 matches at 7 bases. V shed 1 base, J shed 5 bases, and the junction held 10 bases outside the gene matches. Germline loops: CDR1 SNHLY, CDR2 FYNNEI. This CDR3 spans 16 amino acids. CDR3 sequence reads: CASSEDRGFEGETQYF. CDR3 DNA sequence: TGTGCCAGCAGTGAAGACAGGGGTTTTGAGGGGGAGACCCAGTACTTC.

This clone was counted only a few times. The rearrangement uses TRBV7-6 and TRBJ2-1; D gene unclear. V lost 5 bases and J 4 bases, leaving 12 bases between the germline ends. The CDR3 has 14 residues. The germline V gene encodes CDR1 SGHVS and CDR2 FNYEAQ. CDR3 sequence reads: CASSASGSYNEQFF. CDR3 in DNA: TGTGCCAGCAGCGCCTCCGGGTCGTACAATGAGCAGTTCTTC.

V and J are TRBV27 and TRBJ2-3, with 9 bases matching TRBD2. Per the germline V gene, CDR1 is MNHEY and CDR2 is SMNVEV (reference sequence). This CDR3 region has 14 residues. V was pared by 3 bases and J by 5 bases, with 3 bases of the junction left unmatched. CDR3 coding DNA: TGTGCCAGCAGTTTTGGCGGGGGGGGAGATACGCAGTATTTT. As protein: CASSFGGGGDTQYF.

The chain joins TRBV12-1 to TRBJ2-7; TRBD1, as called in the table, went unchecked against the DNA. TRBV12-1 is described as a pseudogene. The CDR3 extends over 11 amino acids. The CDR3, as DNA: TGTGCCAGCAGCTCCAAATACGAGCAGTACTTC. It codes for CASSSKYEQYF.

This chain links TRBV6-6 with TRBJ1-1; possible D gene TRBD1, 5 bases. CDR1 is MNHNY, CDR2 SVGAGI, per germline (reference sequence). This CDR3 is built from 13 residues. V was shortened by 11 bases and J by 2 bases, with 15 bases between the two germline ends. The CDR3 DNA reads TGTGCCTCCGCGGGACCCAAAAACACTGAAGCTTTCTTT. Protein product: CASAGPKNTEAFF.

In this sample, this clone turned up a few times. The CDR3 here is CASSFSGRLNEQFF. The CDR3 DNA reads as TGTGCCAGCAGCTTTAGCGGGAGGTTGAATGAGCAGTTCTTC. The genes are TRBV11-3 and TRBJ2-1; 10 nucleotides agree with TRBD2. The CDR3 covers 14 residues. V lost 3 bases to trimming and J lost 7 bases; unmatched junction nucleotides: 3. The germline gives CDR1 SGHNT, CDR2 YENEEA.

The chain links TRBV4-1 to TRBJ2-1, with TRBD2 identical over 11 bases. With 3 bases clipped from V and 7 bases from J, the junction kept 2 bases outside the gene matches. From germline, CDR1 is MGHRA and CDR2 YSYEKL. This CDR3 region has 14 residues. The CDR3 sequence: CASSQGLAVNEQFF. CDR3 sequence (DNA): TGCGCCAGCAGCCAGGGACTAGCGGTTAATGAGCAGTTCTTC.

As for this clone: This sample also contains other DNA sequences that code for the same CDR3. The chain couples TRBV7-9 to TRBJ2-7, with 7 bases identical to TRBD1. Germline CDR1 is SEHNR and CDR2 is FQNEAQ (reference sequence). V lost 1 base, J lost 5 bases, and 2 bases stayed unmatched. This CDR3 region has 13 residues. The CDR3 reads CASSLGQGNEQYF. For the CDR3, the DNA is TGTGCCAGCAGCTTAGGACAGGGAAACGAGCAGTACTTC.

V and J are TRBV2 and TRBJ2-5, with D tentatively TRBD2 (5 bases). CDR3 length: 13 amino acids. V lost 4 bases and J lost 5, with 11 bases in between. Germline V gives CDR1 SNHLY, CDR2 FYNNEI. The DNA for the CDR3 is TGTGCCAGCAGTGGGACTGATGGGGAGACCCAGTACTTC. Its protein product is CASSGTDGETQYF.

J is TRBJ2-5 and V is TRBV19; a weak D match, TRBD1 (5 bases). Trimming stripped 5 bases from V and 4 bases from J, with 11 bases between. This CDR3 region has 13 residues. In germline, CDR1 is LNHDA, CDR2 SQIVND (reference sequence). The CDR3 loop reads CASSAPGSETQYF. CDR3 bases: TGTGCCAGTAGTGCCCCAGGGTCAGAGACCCAGTACTTC.

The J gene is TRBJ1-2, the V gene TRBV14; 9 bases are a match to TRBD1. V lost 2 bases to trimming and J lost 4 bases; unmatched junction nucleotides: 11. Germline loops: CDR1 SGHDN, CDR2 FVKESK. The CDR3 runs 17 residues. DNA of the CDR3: TGTGCCAGCAGCCAAACTCCCGGGACAGGGACCGGCTATGGCTACACCTTC. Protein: CASSQTPGTGTGYGYTF.

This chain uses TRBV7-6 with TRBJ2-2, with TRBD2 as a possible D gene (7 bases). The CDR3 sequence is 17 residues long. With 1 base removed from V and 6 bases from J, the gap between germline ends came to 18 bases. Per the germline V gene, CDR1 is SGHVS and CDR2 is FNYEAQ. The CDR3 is CASSLGPVGGAAGELFF. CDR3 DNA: TGTGCCAGCAGCTTAGGCCCCGTGGGGGGGGCAGCCGGGGAGCTGTTTTTT.

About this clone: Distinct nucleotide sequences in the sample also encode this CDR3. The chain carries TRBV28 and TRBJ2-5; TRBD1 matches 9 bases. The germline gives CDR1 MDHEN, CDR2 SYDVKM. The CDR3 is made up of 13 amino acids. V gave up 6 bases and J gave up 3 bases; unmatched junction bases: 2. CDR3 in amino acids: CASSRDREETQYF. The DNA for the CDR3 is TGTGCCAGCAGCCGGGACAGGGAAGAGACCCAGTACTTC.

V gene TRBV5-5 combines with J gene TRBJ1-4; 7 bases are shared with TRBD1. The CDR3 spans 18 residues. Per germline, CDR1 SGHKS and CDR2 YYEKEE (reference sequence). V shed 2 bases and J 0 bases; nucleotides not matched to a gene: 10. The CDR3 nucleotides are TGTGCCAGCAGCTTTTCGACAGGGTCCGTTGCAACTAATGAAAAACTGTTTTTT. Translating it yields CASSFSTGSVATNEKLFF.

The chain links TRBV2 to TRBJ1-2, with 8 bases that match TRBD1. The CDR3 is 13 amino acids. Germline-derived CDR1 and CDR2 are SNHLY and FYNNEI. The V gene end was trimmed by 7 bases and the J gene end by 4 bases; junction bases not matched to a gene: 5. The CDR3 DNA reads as TGTGCCAGCAAGACAGGGGAGAGCTATGGCTACACCTTC. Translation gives CASKTGESYGYTF. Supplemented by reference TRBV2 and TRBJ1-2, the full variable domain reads EPEVTQTPSHQVTQMGQEVILRCVPISNHLYFYWYRQILGQKVEFLVSFYNNEISEKSEIFDDQFSVERPDGSNFTLKIRSTKLEDSAMYFCASKTGESYGYTFGSGTRLTVV.

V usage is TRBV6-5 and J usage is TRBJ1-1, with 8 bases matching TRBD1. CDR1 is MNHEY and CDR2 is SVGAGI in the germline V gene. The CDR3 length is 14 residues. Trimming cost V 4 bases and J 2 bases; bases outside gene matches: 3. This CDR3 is CASSWGQANTEAFF. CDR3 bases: TGTGCCAGCAGTTGGGGACAGGCAAACACTGAAGCTTTCTTT.

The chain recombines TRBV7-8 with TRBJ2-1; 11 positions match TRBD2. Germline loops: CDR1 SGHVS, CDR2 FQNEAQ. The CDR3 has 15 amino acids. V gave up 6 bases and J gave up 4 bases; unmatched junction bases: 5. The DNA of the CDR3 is TGTGCCAGCAGGCCCGGGACTAGCGGTTACAATGAGCAGTTCTTC. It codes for CASRPGTSGYNEQFF.